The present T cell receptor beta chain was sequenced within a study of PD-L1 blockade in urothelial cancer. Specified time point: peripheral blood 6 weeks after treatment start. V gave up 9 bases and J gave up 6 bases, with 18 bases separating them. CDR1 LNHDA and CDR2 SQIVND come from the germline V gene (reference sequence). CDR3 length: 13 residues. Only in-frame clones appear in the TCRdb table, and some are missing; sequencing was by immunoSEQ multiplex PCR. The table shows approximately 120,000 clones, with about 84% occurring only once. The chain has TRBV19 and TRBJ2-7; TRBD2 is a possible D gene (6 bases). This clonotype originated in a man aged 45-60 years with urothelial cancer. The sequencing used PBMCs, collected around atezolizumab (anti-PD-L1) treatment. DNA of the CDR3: TGTGCCAGCAGGGACTCCCGAATGGGCGAGCAGTACTTC. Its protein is CASRDSRMGEQYF. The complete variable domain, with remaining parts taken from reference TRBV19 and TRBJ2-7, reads DGGITQSPKYLFRKEGQNVTLSCEQNLNHDAMYWYRQDPGQGLRLIYYSQIVNDFQKGDIAEGYSVSREKKESFPLTVTSAQKNPTAFYLCASRDSRMGEQYFGPGTRLTVT.